This T cell receptor beta chain was documented in a study of cytomegalovirus exposure and HLA in healthy donors. Study details: Assignment to the Caucasian-associated ancestry cluster applied to more than 75% of the approximately 400 genotyped donors.

A note on this clone: What it binds is not known.

General study results and limits: Trimming of TCR beta V- and J-genes showed a link, identified in a later analysis, to a missense DCLRE1C variant. Reported findings show TCR beta sequences accurately forecast HLA-A and HLA-B alleles in most subjects. A later analysis by the authors found several of the most significant clusters apparently linked to common viral pathogens.

The PCR employed 60 Vbeta primers together with 13 Jbeta primers. Sequencing was performed with immunoSEQ multiplex PCR; in TCRdb, only in-frame clones are kept and a portion is missing. Among 150,000 to 200,000 clones listed, around 83% were seen once. Germline loops: CDR1 KGHSH, CDR2 LQKENI. The CDR3 extends over 14 amino acids. V shed 2 bases and J 4 bases; nucleotides not matched to a gene: 3. The genes are TRBV18 and TRBJ2-7, with TRBD1 matching over 9 bases. This clonotype originated in a male donor in good health and CMV-seropositive. Sequences were obtained from PBMCs. CDR3 in amino acids: CASSPGTGFYEQYF. CDR3 nucleotides: TGTGCCAGCTCACCAGGGACAGGGTTTTACGAGCAGTACTTC.